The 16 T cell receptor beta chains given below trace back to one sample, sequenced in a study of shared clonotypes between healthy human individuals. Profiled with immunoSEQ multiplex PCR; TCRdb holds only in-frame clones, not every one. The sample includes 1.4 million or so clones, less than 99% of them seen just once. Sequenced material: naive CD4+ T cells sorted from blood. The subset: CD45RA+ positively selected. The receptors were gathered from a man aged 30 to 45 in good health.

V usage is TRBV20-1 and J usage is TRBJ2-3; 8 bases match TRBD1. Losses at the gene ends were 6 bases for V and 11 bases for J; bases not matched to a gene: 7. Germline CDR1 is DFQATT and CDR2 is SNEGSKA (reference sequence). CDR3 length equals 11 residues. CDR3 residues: CSARQGARQYF. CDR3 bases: TGCAGTGCCAGGCAGGGGGCTAGGCAGTATTTT.

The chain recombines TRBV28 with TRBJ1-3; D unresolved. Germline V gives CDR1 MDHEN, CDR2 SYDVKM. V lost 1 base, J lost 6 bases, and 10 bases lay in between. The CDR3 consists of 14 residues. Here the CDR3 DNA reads TGTGCCAGCAGTTTATCGCCAGGTGCAAACACCATATATTTT. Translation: CASSLSPGANTIYF. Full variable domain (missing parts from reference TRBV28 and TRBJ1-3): DVKVTQSSRYLVKRTGEKVFLECVQDMDHENMFWYRQDPGLGLRLIYFSYDVKMKEKGDIPEGYSVSREKKERFSLILESASTNQTSMYLCASSLSPGANTIYFGEGSWLTVV.

The DNA for the CDR3 is TGCAGCGTTGACTCGCCAGGATTATACGAGCAGTACTTC. Amino acid sequence: CSVDSPGLYEQYF. The rearrangement links TRBV29-1 to TRBJ2-7, with D unresolved. The germline V gene encodes CDR1 SQVTM and CDR2 ANQGSEA. V was clipped by 3 bases and J by 4 bases, with 13 bases between them. The CDR3 runs to 13 residues.

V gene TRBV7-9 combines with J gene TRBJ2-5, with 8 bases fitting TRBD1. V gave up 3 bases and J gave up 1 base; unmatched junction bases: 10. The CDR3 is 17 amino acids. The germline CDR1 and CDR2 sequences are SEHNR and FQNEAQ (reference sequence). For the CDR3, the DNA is TGTGCCAGCAGCTTTCCCAGGACAGGGCCGATCCAAGAGACCCAGTACTTC. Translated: CASSFPRTGPIQETQYF.

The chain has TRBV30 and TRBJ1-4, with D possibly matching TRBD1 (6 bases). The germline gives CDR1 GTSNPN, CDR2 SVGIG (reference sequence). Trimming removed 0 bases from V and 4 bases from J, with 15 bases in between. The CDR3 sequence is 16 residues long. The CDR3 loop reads CAWSVAYGTLNEKLFF. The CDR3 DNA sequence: TGTGCCTGGAGTGTTGCCTACGGGACACTTAATGAAAAACTGTTTTTT.

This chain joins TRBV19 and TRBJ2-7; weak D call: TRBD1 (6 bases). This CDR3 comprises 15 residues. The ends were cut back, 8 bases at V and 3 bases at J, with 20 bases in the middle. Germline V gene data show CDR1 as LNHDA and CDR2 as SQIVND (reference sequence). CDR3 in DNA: TGTGCCAGTGCCAGCCCCGGGACAACTAACTACGAGCAGTACTTC. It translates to CASASPGTTNYEQYF.

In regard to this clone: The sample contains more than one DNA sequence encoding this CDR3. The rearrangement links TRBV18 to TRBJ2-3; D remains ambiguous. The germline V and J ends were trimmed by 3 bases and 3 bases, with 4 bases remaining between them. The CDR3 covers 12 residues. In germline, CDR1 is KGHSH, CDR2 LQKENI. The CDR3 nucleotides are TGTGCCAGCTCACCTCCAACAGATACGCAGTATTTT. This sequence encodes CASSPPTDTQYF.

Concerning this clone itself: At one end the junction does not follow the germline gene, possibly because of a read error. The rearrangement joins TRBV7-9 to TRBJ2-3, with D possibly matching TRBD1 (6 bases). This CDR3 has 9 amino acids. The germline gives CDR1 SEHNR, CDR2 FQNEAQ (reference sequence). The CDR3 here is CASSSRQDF. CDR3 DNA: TGTGCCAGCAGCTCTCGACAGGATTTT.

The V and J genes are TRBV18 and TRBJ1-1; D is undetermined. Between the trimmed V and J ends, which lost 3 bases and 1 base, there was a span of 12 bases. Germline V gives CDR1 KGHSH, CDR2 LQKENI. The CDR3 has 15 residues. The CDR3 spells CASSPPKSENTEAFF. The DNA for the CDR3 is TGTGCCAGCTCACCGCCTAAATCGGAGAACACTGAAGCTTTCTTT.

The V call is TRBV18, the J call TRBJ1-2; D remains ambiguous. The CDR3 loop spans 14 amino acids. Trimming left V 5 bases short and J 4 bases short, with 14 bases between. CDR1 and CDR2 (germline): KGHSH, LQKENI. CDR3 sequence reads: CASSATDAGYGYTF. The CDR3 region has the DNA TGTGCCAGCTCAGCAACGGACGCGGGCTATGGCTACACCTTC.

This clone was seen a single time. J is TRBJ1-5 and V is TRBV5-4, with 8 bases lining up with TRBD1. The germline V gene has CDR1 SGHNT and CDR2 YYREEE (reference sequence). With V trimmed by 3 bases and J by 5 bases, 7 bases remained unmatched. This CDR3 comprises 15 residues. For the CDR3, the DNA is TGTGCCAGCAGCTCACAGGGGGGGTTGGATCAGCCCCAGCATTTT. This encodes CASSSQGGLDQPQHF.

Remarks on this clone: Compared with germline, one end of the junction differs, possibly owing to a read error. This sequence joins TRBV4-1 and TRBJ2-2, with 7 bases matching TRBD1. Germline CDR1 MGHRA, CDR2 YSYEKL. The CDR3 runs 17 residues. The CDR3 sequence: CASSQLRDSKNTEELFF. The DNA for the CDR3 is TGCGCCAGCAGCCAACTCCGGGACAGCAAGAACACCGAGGAGCTGTTTTTT.

CDR3: CASSELAPGAGTEAFF. The CDR3 DNA follows: TGTGCCAGCAGTGAACTCGCACCCGGGGCCGGTACTGAAGCTTTCTTT. J is TRBJ1-1 and V is TRBV6-1; D might be TRBD1 (5 bases). The germline V and J ends were trimmed by 2 bases and 5 bases, with 18 bases remaining between them. The CDR3 totals 16 residues. CDR1 and CDR2 from the germline V gene are MNHNS and SASEGT.

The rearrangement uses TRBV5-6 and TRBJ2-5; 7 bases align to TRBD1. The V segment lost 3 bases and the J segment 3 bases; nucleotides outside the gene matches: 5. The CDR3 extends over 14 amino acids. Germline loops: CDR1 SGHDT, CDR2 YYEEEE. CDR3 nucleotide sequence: TGTGCCAGCAGCTCGGGACAGTTGAAAGAGACCCAGTACTTC. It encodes CASSSGQLKETQYF.

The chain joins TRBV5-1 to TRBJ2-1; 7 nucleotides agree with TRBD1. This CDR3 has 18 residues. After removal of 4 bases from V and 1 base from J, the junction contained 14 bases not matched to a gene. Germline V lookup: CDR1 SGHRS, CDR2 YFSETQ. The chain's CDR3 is CASSRRGQNQLSYNEQFF. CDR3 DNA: TGCGCCAGCAGCCGCCGGGGACAGAACCAACTTTCCTACAATGAGCAGTTCTTC.

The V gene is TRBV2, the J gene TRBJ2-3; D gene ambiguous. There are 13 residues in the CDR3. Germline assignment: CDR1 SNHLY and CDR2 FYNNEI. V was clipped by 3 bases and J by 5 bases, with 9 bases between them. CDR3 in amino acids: CASSDRSRDTQYF. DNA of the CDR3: TGTGCCAGCAGTGACAGGTCCAGAGATACGCAGTATTTT.